Here is one T cell receptor (beta chain) with its context. The source of the sample is a study of blood T cell repertoires in COVID-19. The CDR3 length is 17 residues. Germline loops: CDR1 SGHNT, CDR2 YYREEE (reference sequence). Germline trimming cut 2 bases from V and 5 bases from J; bases unmatched to any gene: 11. Sequenced by immunoSEQ multiplex PCR; TCRdb stores in-frame clones only, minus some. Of about 54,000 clones listed, roughly 84% were seen once; the top ten hold 6.5% to 10%. Sequencing input: peripheral blood. The sequence came from a man aged 50-60 years with active COVID-19. V and J are TRBV5-4 and TRBJ2-2; 8 bases are a match to TRBD1. The CDR3 coding sequence is TGTGCCAGCAGCTTCGGTTCATTTACAGGGGGAACCGGGGAGCTGTTTTTT. This codes for CASSFGSFTGGTGELFF.